This T cell receptor beta chain emerged from a study of cytomegalovirus exposure and HLA in healthy donors. Notes on this clone: Its matching antigen is unknown.

Notes on the study in general: Most TCR sequences were rare, but some public TCRs occurred in many donors. Both high specificity and high sensitivity reportedly marked the classifier's diagnosis of cytomegalovirus status.

Repertoires were generated with immunoSEQ multiplex PCR, while TCRdb's copy carries only in-frame clones and drops some. Found here are about 160,000 clones, about 95% of them singletons; the top ten hold 0.89%. CDR1 SGHNT and CDR2 YYREEE come from the germline V gene (reference sequence). Trimming pared 4 bases from V and 8 bases from J, leaving 16 bases between. The CDR3 totals 14 residues. The chain uses TRBV5-4 and TRBJ2-1, with D possibly being TRBD1 (8 bases). The receptor's source is a woman in her late teens or twenties in good health and CMV-seronegative. Sequencing was carried out using PBMCs. CDR3 sequence reads: CASSKDREGDEQFF. The CDR3 nucleotides read TGTGCCAGCAGCAAGGACAGGGAGGGGGATGAGCAGTTCTTC.